The present T cell receptor (beta chain) was sequenced within a study of blood T cell repertoires in COVID-19 (dated by TCRdb to between 2020 and 2021). Regarding the complete study: Samples from collaborators originated in the United States, Italy and Spain and spanned both the acute and convalescent phases of COVID-19. The prospective study material was composed of cDNA or gDNA derived from T cells, B-cell-depleted T cells, or PBMCs. HLA class I and class II types, where available, came from metadata supplied by the sample provider rather than from assay-based typing. Sample metadata almost always included a de-identified subject ID, COVID-19 status, age in years and sex. Samples were obtained from the ongoing ImmuneRACE study (first 160 participants) and from approximately 1,200 subjects provided by 6 global collaborators. A freely available public database, intended as a resource for researchers studying the immune response to SARS-CoV-2, is where the repertoires were released. The dataset comprised deeply sampled blood TCRbeta repertoires from subjects exposed to, actively infected with, or recovered from COVID-19.

The collaborating institutions used their own protocols to collect whole blood in K2EDTA tubes. For TCRbeta analysis, collaborators shipped samples as frozen whole blood, isolated PBMCs, or DNA extracted from either of those sample types. A word on this clone: What this receptor recognizes is not known. Base qualities are not at hand, and no much larger clone is one base apart.

Overall study results and their limits: The quantity of clinical and demographic metadata differed by source and by participant and was supplied without curation.

TCRbeta CDR3 regions were amplified from genomic DNA using the immunoSEQ Assay, a bias-controlled multiplex PCR. The paper's processing steps were these. The number of nucleated cells in each sample was estimated from the amplification of reference gene primers within the assay. To quantify the absolute abundance of each unique TCRbeta CDR3 rearrangement, sequence reads were collapsed and filtered. Productive Simpson clonality was computed per sample as the square root of Simpson's diversity index over productive rearrangements. Here the immuneACCESS table is served through TCRdb, limited to in-frame sequences with V and J called. Missing clones are a known gap in these copies; in checked studies unresolved V genes cover under half, and the rest lacks a known reason. V and J calls plus clone size are reproduced from that table; the DNA served to infer D and trimming. This sample lists roughly 56,000 clones; 70% to 90% were detected once. The ten largest clones add up to 13% to 15% of the sample.

The TCR comes from a human donor in a cohort sampled during active COVID-19. Material for sequencing was peripheral blood.

At the DNA level, the sequence is TGTGCCACCAGCAGAGATTTAGGAGGATGGAGCAATCAGCCCCAGCATTTT. Translation gives CATSRDLGGWSNQPQHF. This chain is built from TRBV15 and TRBJ1-5; the D gene remains uncertain. From the cysteine up to the phenylalanine, the CDR3 has a length of 17 residues. Only the CDR3 DNA stays, 51 bases, in frame from base 1. The germline ends are 13 bases apart after V is trimmed by 0 bases and J by 1 base. Per the germline V gene (reference sequence), LNHNV is the CDR1 and YYDKDF is the CDR2.